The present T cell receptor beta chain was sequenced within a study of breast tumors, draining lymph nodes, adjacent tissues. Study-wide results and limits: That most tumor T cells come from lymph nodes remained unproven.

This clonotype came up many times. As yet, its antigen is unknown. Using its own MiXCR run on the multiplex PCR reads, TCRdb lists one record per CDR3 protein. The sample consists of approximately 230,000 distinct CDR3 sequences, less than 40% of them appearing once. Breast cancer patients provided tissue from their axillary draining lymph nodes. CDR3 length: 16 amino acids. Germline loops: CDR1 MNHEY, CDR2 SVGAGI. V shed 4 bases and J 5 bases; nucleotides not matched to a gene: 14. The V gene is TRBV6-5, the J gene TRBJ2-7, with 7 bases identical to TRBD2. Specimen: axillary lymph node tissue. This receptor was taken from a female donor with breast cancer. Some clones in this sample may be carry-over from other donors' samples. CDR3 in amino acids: CASSFDVSGVDHEQYF. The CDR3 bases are TGTGCCAGCAGTTTCGACGTAAGCGGGGTAGACCACGAGCAGTACTTC.